A selection of T cell receptor beta chains follows, all from one sample in a study of blood T cell repertoires in COVID-19. This table comes from immunoSEQ multiplex PCR, and its TCRdb copy is limited to in-frame clones, with some not included. The sample consists of fewer than 250,000 clones, 75% to 85% of them appearing once. Sequenced: peripheral blood. The receptor set was obtained from a human donor in a cohort sampled during active COVID-19. The CDR3 runs from the conserved cysteine through the conserved F or W. D genes are given only for firm matches. Size tells how often a clone was seen (once, few, many) or the class of an expanded clone, and some rows leave it out.

d_call,v_call,clone_size,j_call,cdr3_aa,cdr3_nt
.,TRBV27,.,TRBJ1-2,CASRPHKQGGYGYTF,TGTGCCAGCAGGCCCCACAAACAGGGTGGGTATGGCTACACCTTC
TRBD1,TRBV11-2,.,TRBJ2-1,CASSGTRGPSYNEQFF,TGTGCCAGCAGCGGCACGAGGGGGCCTTCCTACAATGAGCAGTTCTTC
.,TRBV15,.,TRBJ2-3,CATSRPTGGTQYF,TGTGCCACCAGCAGACCTACGGGTGGTACGCAGTATTTT
TRBD2,TRBV11-3,.,TRBJ2-1,CASSPGLYNEQFF,TGTGCCAGCAGCCCGGGACTATACAATGAGCAGTTCTTC
.,TRBV6-4,.,TRBJ1-1,CASSVSVNTEAFF,TGTGCCAGCAGTGTTAGCGTTAACACTGAAGCTTTCTTT
TRBD1,TRBV12-3/TRBV12-4,.,TRBJ1-1,CASRRTGETEAFF,TGTGCCAGCAGACGGACAGGGGAAACTGAAGCTTTCTTT
TRBD1,TRBV6-5,many,TRBJ1-5,CASSYHYRTGAQPQHF,TGTGCCAGCAGTTACCACTATAGGACAGGGGCTCAGCCCCAGCATTTT
TRBD1,TRBV2,once,TRBJ2-3,CARERDRVLDTQYF,TGTGCCAGAGAACGGGACAGGGTTTTGGATACGCAGTATTTT
TRBD1,TRBV5-4,.,TRBJ1-3,CASSLGGKGQGNTIYF,TGTGCCAGCAGCTTGGGGGGGAAGGGACAGGGAAACACCATATATTTT
TRBD1,TRBV19,.,TRBJ2-1,CASSKSGTGLSYNEQFF,TGTGCCAGTAGTAAGTCCGGGACAGGCTTATCCTACAATGAGCAGTTCTTC
.,TRBV5-1,.,TRBJ1-4,CASSIRATNEKLFF,TGCGCCAGCAGTATACGGGCAACTAATGAAAAACTGTTTTTT
.,TRBV18,.,TRBJ2-1,CASSPPATRRANEQFF,TGTGCCAGCTCACCACCGGCCACCCGGAGGGCCAATGAGCAGTTCTTC
.,TRBV20-1,.,TRBJ2-1,CSARDFQEQFF,TGCAGTGCTAGAGATTTCCAGGAGCAGTTCTTC
.,TRBV7-3,once,TRBJ2-3,CASSQGPDTQYF,TGTGCCAGCAGCCAGGGGCCAGATACGCAGTATTTT
TRBD2,TRBV19,.,TRBJ2-1,CASSMDLAGGRNEQFF,TGTGCCAGTAGTATGGATTTAGCGGGAGGGCGAAATGAGCAGTTCTTC
.,TRBV7-9,.,TRBJ2-5,CASSLALAETQYF,TGTGCCAGCAGCTTAGCGTTGGCAGAGACCCAGTACTTC
TRBD1,TRBV28,.,TRBJ1-6,CASSPSQGSYNSPLHF,TGTGCCAGCAGTCCCTCACAGGGGTCCTATAATTCACCCCTCCACTTT
TRBD1,TRBV6-5,.,TRBJ2-3,CASSYGQGAKDTQYF,TGTGCCAGCAGTTACGGCCAGGGGGCGAAAGATACGCAGTATTTT
TRBD2,TRBV19,.,TRBJ2-7,CASSIRLAGPYEQYF,TGTGCCAGTAGTATCCGACTAGCGGGCCCCTACGAGCAGTACTTC
.,TRBV2,.,TRBJ1-1,CASSEIQGMNTEAFF,TGTGCCAGCAGTGAGATACAGGGAATGAACACTGAAGCTTTCTTT
.,TRBV9,.,TRBJ1-1,CASTREAMNTEAFF,TGTGCCAGCACCCGAGAGGCGATGAACACTGAAGCTTTCTTT
TRBD1,TRBV5-1,.,TRBJ2-5,CASILRDRGFETQYF,TGCGCCAGCATTCTCCGGGACAGGGGGTTCGAGACCCAGTACTTC
TRBD1,TRBV19,once,TRBJ1-1,CATSDRVNTEAFF,TGTGCCACCTCGGACAGGGTGAACACTGAAGCTTTCTTT
TRBD1,TRBV13,.,TRBJ1-4,CASSFRQGKRNEKLFF,TGTGCCAGCAGCTTCCGACAGGGTAAACGTAATGAAAAACTGTTTTTT